This T cell receptor (beta chain) was profiled in a study of blood T cell repertoires in COVID-19. Study at large: Sites in the United States, Italy and Spain provided acute and convalescent COVID-19 samples. PBMCs, B-cell-depleted T cells, or T cells were the source of the cDNA or gDNA that made up the material.

Original handling: By means of reference gene primer amplification, nucleated cell counts were estimated. Only in-frame clones appear in the TCRdb table, and some are missing; sequencing was by immunoSEQ multiplex PCR. That table gives V, J and clone size, and the DNA gave D and trimming. The sample yields about 250,000 clones, 82% seen once. This clone was seen only once. This receptor was taken from a woman aged 70-85 years with acute or convalescent COVID-19. Sequenced material: peripheral blood.

The CDR3 DNA sequence: TGTGCCAGCAACGGACAGAAATCGGGGGAGCTGTTTTTT. Its translation is CASNGQKSGELFF. V usage is TRBV28 and J usage is TRBJ2-2; a weak D match, TRBD1 (6 bases). Germline lookup yields CDR1 MDHEN and CDR2 SYDVKM. V lost 7 bases and J 8 bases, leaving 14 bases between the germline ends. This CDR3 has 13 amino acids.